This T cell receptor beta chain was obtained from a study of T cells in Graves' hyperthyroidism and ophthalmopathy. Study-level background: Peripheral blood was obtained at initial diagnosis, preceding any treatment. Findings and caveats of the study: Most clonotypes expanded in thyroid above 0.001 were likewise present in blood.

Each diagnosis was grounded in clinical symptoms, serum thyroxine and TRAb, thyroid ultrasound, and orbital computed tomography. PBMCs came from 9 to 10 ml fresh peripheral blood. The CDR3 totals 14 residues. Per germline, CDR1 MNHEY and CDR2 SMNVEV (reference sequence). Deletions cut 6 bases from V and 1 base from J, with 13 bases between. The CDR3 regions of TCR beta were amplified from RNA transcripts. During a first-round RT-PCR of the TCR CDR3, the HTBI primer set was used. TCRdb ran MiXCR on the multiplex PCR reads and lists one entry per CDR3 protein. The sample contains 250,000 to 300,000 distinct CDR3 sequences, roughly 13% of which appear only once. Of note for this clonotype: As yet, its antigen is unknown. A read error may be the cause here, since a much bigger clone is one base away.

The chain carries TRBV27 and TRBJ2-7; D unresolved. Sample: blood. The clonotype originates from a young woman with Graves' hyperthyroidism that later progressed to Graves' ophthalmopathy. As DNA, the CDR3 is TGTGCCAGCAGCCCGACTCGAGTTTCCTACGAGCAGTACTTC. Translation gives CASSPTRVSYEQYF.